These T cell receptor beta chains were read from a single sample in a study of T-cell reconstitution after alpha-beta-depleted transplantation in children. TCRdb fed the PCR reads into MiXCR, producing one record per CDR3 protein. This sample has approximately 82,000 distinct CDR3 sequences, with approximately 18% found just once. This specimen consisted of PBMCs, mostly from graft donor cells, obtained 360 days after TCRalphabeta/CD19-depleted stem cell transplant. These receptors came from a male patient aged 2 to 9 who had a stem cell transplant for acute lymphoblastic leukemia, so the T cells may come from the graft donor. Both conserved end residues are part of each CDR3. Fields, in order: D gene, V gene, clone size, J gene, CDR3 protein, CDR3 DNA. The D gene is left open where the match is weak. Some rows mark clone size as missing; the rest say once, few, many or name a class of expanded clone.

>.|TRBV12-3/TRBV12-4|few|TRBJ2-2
CASREGTGELFF
TGTGCCAGCAGAGAGGGGACCGGGGAGCTGTTTTTT
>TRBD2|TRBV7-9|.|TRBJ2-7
CASSATSAGPYEQYF
TGTGCCAGCAGCGCAACTAGCGCTGGGCCTTACGAGCAGTACTTC
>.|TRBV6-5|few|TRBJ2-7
CASILDRLGYGQYF
.
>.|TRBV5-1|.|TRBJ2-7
CASSLRGGSGEQYF
TGCGCCAGCAGCTTGCGAGGGGGGAGTGGCGAGCAGTACTTC
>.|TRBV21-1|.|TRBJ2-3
CASGKSRTSLTDTQYF
TGTGCCAGCGGCAAATCCCGGACTAGTCTCACAGATACGCAGTATTTT
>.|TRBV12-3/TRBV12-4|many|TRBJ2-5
CASMTDRETQYF
TGTGCCAGCATGACAGATAGGGAGACCCAGTACTTC
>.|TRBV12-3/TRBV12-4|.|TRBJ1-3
CASSTRVVTGNTIYF
TGTGCCAGCAGTACCAGGGTAGTCACTGGAAACACCATATATTTT
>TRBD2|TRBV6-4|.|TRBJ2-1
CASSSGTSGLNEQFF
TGTGCCAGCAGTTCCGGGACTAGCGGGCTCAATGAGCAGTTCTTC
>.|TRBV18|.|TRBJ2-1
CASSPGGGEQFF
TGTGCCAGCTCACCGGGAGGGGGTGAGCAGTTCTTC
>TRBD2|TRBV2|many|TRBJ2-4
CASSELAGGPNVAKNIQYF
TGTGCCAGCAGTGAACTAGCGGGAGGGCCAAACGTAGCCAAAAACATTCAGTACTTC
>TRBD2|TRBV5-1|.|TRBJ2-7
CASSLSLANYEQYF
TGCGCCAGCAGCTTGTCACTAGCGAACTACGAGCAGTACTTC
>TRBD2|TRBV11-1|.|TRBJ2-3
CASSSPRYHNIAGGADTQYF
TGTGCCAGCAGCTCACCTCGATATCACAATATAGCGGGAGGAGCCGATACGCAGTATTTT
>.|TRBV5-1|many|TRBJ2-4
CASSSGALGKNIQYF
TGCGCCAGCAGCTCCGGGGCCCTAGGCAAAAACATTCAGTACTTC
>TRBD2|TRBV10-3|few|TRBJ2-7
CAISESTSGRRSYEQYF
TGTGCCATCAGTGAGTCGACTAGCGGGAGGCGCTCCTACGAGCAGTACTTC
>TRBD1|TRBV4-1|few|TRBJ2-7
CASSQDVRGLSYEQYF
TGCGCCAGCAGCCAAGACGTCAGGGGGCTTTCCTACGAGCAGTACTTC
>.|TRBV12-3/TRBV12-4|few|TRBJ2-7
CASSLGKRRAVYEQYF
TGTGCCAGCAGTTTAGGAAAAAGGCGGGCGGTTTACGAGCAGTACTTC
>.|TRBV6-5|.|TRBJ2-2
CASSYRGRGNNTGELFF
TGTGCCAGCAGTTATAGAGGGAGGGGGAATAACACCGGGGAGCTGTTTTTT
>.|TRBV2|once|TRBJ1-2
CASSEARRAYGYTF
TGTGCCAGCAGTGAAGCTCGGAGAGCCTATGGCTACACCTTC
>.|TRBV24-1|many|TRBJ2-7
CATSDLGSAGPTYEQYF
TGTGCCACCAGTGATTTGGGTTCGGCAGGGCCAACCTACGAGCAGTACTTC
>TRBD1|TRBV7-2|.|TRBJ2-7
CASSPVWGTEYEQYF
TGTGCCAGCAGCCCTGTGTGGGGGACAGAATACGAGCAGTACTTC
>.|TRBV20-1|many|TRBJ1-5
CSARDTRSNQPQHF
TGCAGTGCTAGAGATACCAGGAGCAATCAGCCCCAGCATTTT
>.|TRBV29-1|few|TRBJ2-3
CSVDRTDTQYF
TGCAGCGTGGATAGGACAGATACGCAGTATTTT
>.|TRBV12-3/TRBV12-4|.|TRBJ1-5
CASSLITTGNQPQHF
TGTGCCAGCAGTCTTATCACTACTGGCAATCAGCCCCAGCATTTT
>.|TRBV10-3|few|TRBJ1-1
CAISVNRVSAEAFF
TGTGCCATCAGTGTGAACAGGGTGAGTGCTGAAGCTTTCTTT
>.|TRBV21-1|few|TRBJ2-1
CASSKCRTSGSRGNGHNEQFF
TGTGCCAGCAGCAAATGCAGGACTAGCGGGAGTCGTGGGAATGGGCACAATGAGCAGTTCTTC
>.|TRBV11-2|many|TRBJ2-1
CASSVGAEQFF
TGTGCCAGCAGCGTCGGCGCGGAGCAGTTCTTC
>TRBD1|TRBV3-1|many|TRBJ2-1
CASSPRRTGYNEQFF
TGTGCCAGCAGCCCCCGGAGGACAGGGTACAATGAGCAGTTCTTC
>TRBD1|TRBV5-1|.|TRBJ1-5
CASSWAGTGYQPQHF
TGCGCCAGCAGCTGGGCCGGGACAGGGTATCAGCCCCAGCATTTT
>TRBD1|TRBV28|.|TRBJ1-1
CASRLGQGYNTEAFF
TGTGCCAGCAGACTAGGACAGGGTTATAACACTGAAGCTTTCTTT
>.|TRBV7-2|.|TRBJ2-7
CASSPGGSQYEQYF
TGTGCCAGCAGCCCCGGAGGCAGCCAATACGAGCAGTACTTC
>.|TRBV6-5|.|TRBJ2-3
CASSYSGGGDTQYF
TGTGCCAGCAGTTACTCTGGGGGAGGAGATACGCAGTATTTT
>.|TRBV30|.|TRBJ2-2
CAWSVLLNTGELFF
TGTGCCTGGAGTGTACTTCTAAACACCGGGGAGCTGTTTTTT
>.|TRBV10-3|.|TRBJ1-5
CATSDSIQPQHF
TGTGCCACCTCGGACAGCATCCAGCCCCAGCATTTT
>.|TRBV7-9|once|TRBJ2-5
CASSLGYRETQYF
TGTGCCAGCAGCTTAGGGTACCGGGAGACCCAGTACTTC
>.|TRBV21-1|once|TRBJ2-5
CASSPQTGRQETQYF
TGTGCCAGCAGCCCCCAGACAGGGAGGCAAGAGACCCAGTACTTC
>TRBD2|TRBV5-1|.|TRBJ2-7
CASSFSGSGYEQYF
TGCGCCAGCAGCTTTAGCGGGAGTGGCTACGAGCAGTACTTC
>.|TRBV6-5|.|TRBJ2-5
CASSYSGGAQETQYF
TGTGCCAGCAGTTACTCGGGGGGAGCTCAAGAGACCCAGTACTTC
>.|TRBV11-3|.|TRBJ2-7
CASSQGPPYEQYF
TGTGCCAGCAGCCAAGGACCCCCCTACGAGCAGTACTTC
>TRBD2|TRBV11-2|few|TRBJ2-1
CASSPTSGSGYEQFF
TGTGCCAGCAGCCCGACTAGCGGGAGTGGGTATGAGCAGTTCTTC
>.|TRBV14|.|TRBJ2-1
CASSQEAGRSSYNEQFF
TGTGCCAGCAGCCAAGAGGCGGGGCGAAGCTCCTACAATGAGCAGTTCTTC
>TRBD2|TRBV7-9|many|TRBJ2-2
CASSLGLAGGDTGELFF
TGTGCCAGCAGCTTAGGACTAGCGGGAGGGGACACCGGGGAGCTGTTTTTT
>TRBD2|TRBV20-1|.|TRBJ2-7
CSALGLAPSYEQYF
TGCAGTGCTCTTGGACTAGCGCCTTCCTACGAGCAGTACTTC
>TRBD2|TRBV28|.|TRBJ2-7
CASSPPLAGGYEQYF
TGTGCCAGCAGCCCTCCCTTAGCGGGAGGCTACGAGCAGTACTTC
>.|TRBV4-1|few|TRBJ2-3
CASSQAVRASTDTQYF
TGCGCCAGCAGCCAAGCGGTCAGGGCTAGCACAGATACGCAGTATTTT
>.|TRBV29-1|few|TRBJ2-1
CSVDGGALYNEQFF
TGCAGCGTTGATGGGGGGGCCCTTTACAATGAGCAGTTCTTC
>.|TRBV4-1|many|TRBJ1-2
CASSYYSGTQRSYGYTF
TGCGCCAGCAGTTACTATTCCGGGACCCAAAGGAGCTATGGCTACACCTTC
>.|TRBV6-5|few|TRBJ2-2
CASSYVLTGELFF
TGTGCCAGCAGTTACGTCTTGACCGGGGAGCTGTTTTTT
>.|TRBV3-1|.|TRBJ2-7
CASSQVTGSHEQYF
TGTGCCAGCAGCCAAGTCACAGGATCCCACGAGCAGTACTTC
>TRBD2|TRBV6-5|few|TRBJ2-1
CASSYLSFGTSGRNEQFF
TGTGCCAGCAGTTACTTAAGCTTCGGGACTAGCGGGCGGAATGAGCAGTTCTTC
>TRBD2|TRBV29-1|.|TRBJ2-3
CSVEGQLAGDGTDTQYF
TGCAGCGTTGAAGGTCAGCTAGCGGGAGACGGCACAGATACGCAGTATTTT
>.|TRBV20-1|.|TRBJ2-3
CRKGRMTDTQYF
TGCAGGAAGGGCAGGATGACAGATACGCAGTATTTT
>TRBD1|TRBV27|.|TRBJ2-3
CASSPDRAQHTQYF
TGTGCCAGCAGTCCGGACAGGGCCCAACATACGCAGTATTTT
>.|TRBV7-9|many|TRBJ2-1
CASSPNSDEQFF
TGTGCCAGCAGCCCGAATTCGGATGAGCAGTTCTTC
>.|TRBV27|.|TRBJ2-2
CASSTPRNTGELFF
TGTGCCAGCAGTACCCCTAGAAACACCGGGGAGCTGTTTTTT
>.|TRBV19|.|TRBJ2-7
CASSFTTLTSYEQYF
TGTGCCAGTAGTTTCACGACACTGACCTCCTACGAGCAGTACTTC
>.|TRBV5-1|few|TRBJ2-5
CASSLFSGQETQYF
TGCGCCAGCAGCTTGTTTTCAGGGCAAGAGACCCAGTACTTC